These 5 T cell receptor beta chains were all obtained from the same sample, sequenced in a study of neoadjuvant nivolumab and ipilimumab in lung cancer. Profiling relied on immunoSEQ multiplex PCR, and the TCRdb table lists in-frame clones only, not all of them. This table holds 4,000 to 6,000 clones, over 65% found once. The sample consisted of normal lung tissue adjacent to the tumor, taken after neoadjuvant nivolumab, alone or with ipilimumab, at or shortly before surgery. The receptor set was obtained from an adult with non-small cell lung cancer. Some clones in this sample may be carry-over from other donors' samples.

This clone was found once. The V call is TRBV5-1, the J call TRBJ2-1; 7 bases map to TRBD1. The germline V gene encodes CDR1 SGHRS and CDR2 YFSETQ. The CDR3 length is 14 residues. With 4 bases clipped from V and 6 bases from J, the junction kept 7 bases outside the gene matches. The CDR3 coding sequence is TGCGCCAGCAGCCTAGGACAGGTGGCCAATGAGCAGTTCTTC. Protein: CASSLGQVANEQFF.

CDR3 loop: CASSQGLANTYNEQFF. The CDR3 DNA sequence: TGCGCCAGCAGCCAAGGACTAGCGAACACATACAATGAGCAGTTCTTC. The J gene is TRBJ2-1, the V gene TRBV5-1, with 9 nucleotides matching TRBD2. Germline lookup yields CDR1 SGHRS and CDR2 YFSETQ. The CDR3 contains 16 residues. Trimming took 4 bases from V and 4 from J; bases not matched to a gene: 9.

The chain couples TRBV9 to TRBJ2-6; the D call may be TRBD1 or TRBD2 (5 bases each). Trimming removed 4 bases at V and 2 bases at J, with 10 bases between. The CDR3 is made up of 15 amino acids. CDR1 and CDR2 (germline): SGDLS, YYNGEE. CDR3 region: CASSLVGAGANVLTF. The CDR3, as DNA: TGTGCCAGCAGCCTCGTGGGGGCTGGGGCCAACGTCCTGACTTTC.

This clone has a single count. The CDR3 spells CASSLRGTGEETQYF. The CDR3 DNA reads as TGCGCCAGCAGCCTCAGAGGGACAGGGGAAGAGACCCAGTACTTC. This chain links TRBV5-1 with TRBJ2-5; 10 bases are a match to TRBD1. This CDR3 has 15 residues. The germline gives CDR1 SGHRS, CDR2 YFSETQ. The trim removed 4 bases at V and 3 bases at J, leaving 6 bases unmatched.

The V and J genes are TRBV7-2 and TRBJ2-1; maybe TRBD2 (5 bases). CDR1 and CDR2 (germline): SGHTA, FQGNSA. The CDR3 spans 14 residues. Trimming removed 4 bases at V and 7 bases at J, with 14 bases between. CDR3 loop: CASSWSGSVNEQFF. The CDR3 nucleotides read TGTGCCAGCAGCTGGTCGGGTAGCGTGAATGAGCAGTTCTTC.